The T cell receptor (beta chain) described here comes from a study of shared clonotypes between healthy human individuals. At a deep level, the assay was run. This table comes from immunoSEQ multiplex PCR, and its TCRdb copy is limited to in-frame clones, with some not included. The sample includes 1.4 million or so clones, around 98.5% of them seen just once. The germline V gene encodes CDR1 SGHKS and CDR2 YYEKEE (reference sequence). After removal of 5 bases from V and 1 base from J, the junction contained 15 bases not matched to a gene. The CDR3 is made up of 19 amino acids. Each donor was a Caucasian adult residing in Nashville, Tennessee. Researchers partitioned CD4+ cells into CD45RA+ naive and CD45RA-negative memory subsets.

Sequencing input: naive CD4+ T cells sorted from blood. Described subset: CD45RA+ positively selected. V and J are TRBV5-5 and TRBJ2-6; 7 bases match TRBD1. This TCR came from a man in his thirties or forties in good health. The CDR3 DNA follows: TGTGCCAGCAGAGATGGACAGGTCCACCTCGGATCTGGGGCCAACGTCCTGACTTTC. Its translation: CASRDGQVHLGSGANVLTF.